The 20 T cell receptor beta chains listed next were all sequenced from one sample in a study of Tregs in tolerant kidney transplant recipients. Mixed chimerism was transient after nonmyeloablative marrow transplants from related graft donors. Data came from immunoSEQ multiplex PCR; TCRdb stores just in-frame clones and leaves some out. Here the sample table reports 13,000 to 15,000 clones. Material: CD8+ T cells from blood (PBMCs), obtained 6 months after the transplant. All receptors come from a human patient who received a combined kidney and bone marrow transplant. The T cells may partly be graft donor cells.

Turning to this clone: The sequenced fragment ends 3 residues before the CDR3 boundary, so the rest is inferred from the germline J gene. The rearrangement joins TRBV19 to TRBJ2-1; 9 nucleotides line up with TRBD2. Trimming took 3 bases from V and 7 from J; bases not matched to a gene: 7. The CDR3 is 15 amino acids. Germline CDR1 is LNHDA and CDR2 is SQIVND (reference sequence). CDR3 region: CASSIGTSLWNEQFF. CDR3 DNA (partial): TGTGCCAGTAGTATCGGGACTAGCTTGTGGAATGAG.

On this clone itself: The read stops 3 residues short of the end of the CDR3; the missing end is completed from the germline J gene. V is TRBV2 and J is TRBJ1-2; tentatively, D is TRBD1 (5 bases). CDR1 is SNHLY and CDR2 is FYNNEI in the germline V gene. V gave up 1 base and J gave up 2 bases, with 8 bases separating them. The CDR3 totals 14 residues. The covered CDR3 bases are TGTGCCAGCAGTGAAGACCAGGGCAACTATGGC. It yields the protein CASSEDQGNYG. The full CDR3 is CASSEDQGNYGYTF.

About this clone itself: An end of the junction does not agree with germline; a read error may underlie this. The CDR3 end is not reached by the read, which stops 3 residues before it; the germline J gene fills it in. V and J are TRBV2 and TRBJ2-7, with a tentative D call TRBD2 (7 bases). The length of the CDR3 is 15 residues. The germline CDR1 and CDR2 sequences are SNHLY and FYNNEI. The chain's CDR3 is CATSVGGVQLYEQYF. The part of the CDR3 DNA that was read is TGTGCCACCAGTGTAGGGGGGGTTCAGCTCTACGAG.

To note about this clone: The missing CDR3 end, 3 residues past where the read stops, is filled in from the germline J gene. The genes are TRBV7-9 and TRBJ2-1; no clear D gene. CDR3 size: 13 residues. With 1 base removed from V and 7 bases from J, the gap between germline ends came to 8 bases. Looked up from germline, CDR1 is SEHNR and CDR2 is FQNEAQ (reference sequence). Incomplete CDR3 DNA: TGTGCCAGCAGCTTAGGAGAGCTTAATGAG. This encodes CASSLGELNE. The full CDR3 reads CASSLGELNEQFF.

Turning to this clone: The read terminates 3 residues before the CDR3 end, so the remaining end is supplied by the germline J gene. The chain joins TRBV29-1 to TRBJ2-2; D perhaps matches TRBD2 (6 bases). CDR1 and CDR2 from the germline V gene are SQVTM and ANQGSEA. The V end lost 6 bases, the J end lost 7 bases, and 18 bases lay between the germline ends. The CDR3 contains 14 residues. CDR3 sequence: CSVDPGLGIGELFF. Incomplete CDR3 DNA: TGCAGCGTGGACCCGGGACTGGGAATCGGGGAG.

To note about this clone: The read gets to within 3 residues of the CDR3 end, and the germline J gene fills in the rest. The V call is TRBV6-2 or TRBV6-3, the J call TRBJ2-1; 11 nucleotides align to TRBD2. The germline V gene encodes CDR1 MNHEY and CDR2 SVGEGT. The CDR3 length is 15 residues. The V segment lost 6 bases and the J segment 8 bases; nucleotides outside the gene matches: 9. The CDR3 region is CASSQLAGEGDEQFF. The DNA read from the CDR3 is TGTGCCAGCAGCCAACTAGCGGGAGAAGGCGATGAG.

Details on this clone: The read stops 3 residues short of the end of the CDR3; the missing end is completed from the germline J gene. The rearrangement links TRBV7-8 to TRBJ1-2; TRBD1 might be the D (5 bases). V dropped 2 bases and J dropped 1 base, with 17 bases sitting between them. Germline V gives CDR1 SGHVS, CDR2 FQNEAQ. The CDR3 has 17 amino acids. The covered CDR3 bases are TGTGCCAGCAGCTTAAGCCCTATCAGGGCTCTTAACTATGGC. It codes for CASSLSPIRALNYG. The full CDR3 protein is CASSLSPIRALNYGYTF.

Remarks on this clone: The missing CDR3 end, 3 residues past where the read stops, is filled in from the germline J gene. The chain employs TRBV20-1 and TRBJ2-7, with D unclear. The length of the CDR3 is 11 residues. Germline-derived CDR1 and CDR2 are DFQATT and SNEGSKA (reference sequence). Trimming took off 0 bases at V and 6 bases at J, with 6 bases between the two ends. The CDR3 bases that were read are TGCAGTGCTAGAGAAAACATCGAG. Protein product: CSARENIE. The full CDR3 reads CSARENIEQYF.

The sequenced part of the CDR3 DNA is TGCGCCAGCAGCCAAGATGGGGTTGAGCGGGAGAGGGCAGATACG. Translated, it gives CASSQDGVERERADT. The full CDR3 reads CASSQDGVERERADTQYF. The chain recombines TRBV4-1 with TRBJ2-3; 8 bases line up with TRBD2. The read gets to within 3 residues of the CDR3 end, and the germline J gene fills in the rest. The V segment lost 0 bases and the J segment 4 bases; nucleotides outside the gene matches: 12. In germline, CDR1 is MGHRA, CDR2 YSYEKL. This CDR3 region has 18 residues.

In regard to this clone: Read coverage stops 3 residues before the CDR3 terminus; the germline J gene supplies the remainder. The rearrangement uses TRBV7-6 and TRBJ1-2; D call uncertain. CDR1 is SGHVS and CDR2 is FNYEAQ in the germline V gene. The CDR3 has 14 residues. CDR3 DNA (partial): TGTGCCAGCAGCTTAGCTAGCGGGAGTGATGAC. Amino acid sequence: CASSLASGSDD. The CDR3, in full, reads CASSLASGSDDYTF.

As concerns this clone: The read falls 3 residues short of the CDR3 end, and the missing part is taken from the germline J gene. The V call is TRBV5-4, the J call TRBJ1-6; 7 nucleotides line up with TRBD1. V was pared by 0 bases and J by 10 bases, with 1 base of the junction left unmatched. The CDR3 has 13 amino acids. Germline values: CDR1 SGHNT, CDR2 YYREEE (reference sequence). The CDR3 spells CASSLGGGSPLHF. CDR3 bases read: TGTGCCAGCAGCTTGGGAGGGGGCTCACCC.

The sequenced part of the CDR3 DNA is TGTGCCAGCAGCTTAGGTGTGGCAGGGCATGGC. It is translated as CASSLGVAGHG. The complete CDR3 reads CASSLGVAGHGYTF. J is TRBJ1-2 and V is TRBV13; tentative D call: TRBD1 (5 bases). The CDR3 is cut off 3 residues early in the read; its end comes from the germline J gene. Trimming left V 0 bases short and J 6 bases short, with 11 bases between. This CDR3 comprises 14 residues. Germline-derived CDR1 and CDR2 are PRHDT and FYEKMQ (reference sequence).

About this clone: Other DNA sequences within the sample encode an identical CDR3. Here the CDR3 reads CASSLGDYDYTF. The CDR3 bases that were read are TGTGCCAGCAGCTTAGGAGACTACGAC. This sequence joins TRBV7-9 and TRBJ1-2; no clear D. The read terminates 3 residues ahead of where the CDR3 ends, so the germline J gene completes it. This CDR3 region has 12 residues. CDR1 SEHNR and CDR2 FQNEAQ come from the germline V gene (reference sequence).

On this clone itself: The observed sequence ends 3 residues before the CDR3 terminus, with the missing tail filled in from the germline J gene. The chain joins TRBV20-1 to TRBJ2-3; TRBD1 matches at 10 bases. Germline V CDR1 and CDR2: DFQATT, SNEGSKA (reference sequence). The CDR3 contains 14 residues. The sequenced CDR3 bases are TGCAGTGCTATACCGGGACAGGGGAATCAGCCG. This sequence encodes CSAIPGQGNQP. The CDR3 in its entirety is CSAIPGQGNQPQYF.

Of note for this clone: The CDR3 end falls 3 residues outside the read, so it is completed with the germline J gene. The chain recombines TRBV2 with TRBJ1-2, with D possibly TRBD1 on 6 matching bases. CDR1 is SNHLY, CDR2 FYNNEI, per germline. This CDR3 region has 15 residues. The CDR3 sequence: CASSVGGVQLYDYTF. Incomplete CDR3 DNA: TGTGCCAGCAGTGTAGGGGGGGTTCAGCTCTACGAC.

Comment on this clone: The read finishes 3 residues shy of the CDR3 end, and the germline J gene is used to complete it. The rearrangement joins TRBV20-1 to TRBJ2-7; 9 bases align to TRBD2. The CDR3 runs to 15 residues. Germline V CDR1 and CDR2: DFQATT, SNEGSKA (reference sequence). The ends lost 0 bases at V and 4 bases at J; junction bases unmatched: 7. The CDR3 reads CSARDSTSGYYEQYF. The DNA read from the CDR3 is TGCAGTGCTAGAGATTCGACTAGCGGCTATTACGAG.

Turning to this clone: The CDR3 end falls 3 residues outside the read, so it is completed with the germline J gene. The J gene is TRBJ2-7, the V gene TRBV10-1, with 10 bases lining up with TRBD1. Trimming at V came to 7 bases and at J to 6 bases, leaving 6 bases not matched to a gene. CDR1 and CDR2 (germline): WNHNN, SYGVQD (reference sequence). The CDR3 has 13 residues. This chain's CDR3 is CASNPGTGAEQYF. CDR3 DNA (partial): TGCGCCAGCAATCCGGGGACAGGGGCCGAG.

Details on this clone: Read sequence stops 3 residues before the CDR3 end, and the germline J gene provides the missing end. This chain links TRBV27 with TRBJ2-2; D is perhaps TRBD1 (6 bases). Between the trimmed V and J ends, which lost 1 base and 0 bases, there was a span of 18 bases. CDR3 length: 19 residues. Germline values: CDR1 MNHEY, CDR2 SMNVEV (reference sequence). The CDR3: CASSLWATTGMSNTGELFF. The CDR3 DNA, read in part, is TGTGCCAGCAGTTTATGGGCTACCACAGGGATGTCGAACACCGGGGAG.

A remark on this clone: From the germline J gene comes the end of the CDR3, since the read stops 3 residues before it. J is TRBJ2-3 and V is TRBV20-1; a weak D match, TRBD1 (5 bases). This CDR3 is 14 amino acids long. Looked up from germline, CDR1 is DFQATT and CDR2 is SNEGSKA (reference sequence). V was clipped by 0 bases and J by 8 bases, with 15 bases between them. CDR3 loop: CSAREKGRGVTQYF. CDR3 DNA, as far as it was read: TGCAGTGCTAGAGAAAAGGGGCGAGGAGTTACG.

As regards this clone: The observed sequence ends 3 residues before the CDR3 terminus, with the missing tail filled in from the germline J gene. The chain joins TRBV7-9 to TRBJ2-7; possible D gene TRBD2, 7 bases. V was pared by 5 bases and J by 5 bases, with 13 bases between. In germline, CDR1 is SEHNR, CDR2 FQNEAQ (reference sequence). The CDR3 is made up of 13 amino acids. The CDR3 DNA, read in part, is TGTGCCAGCAGCCCCCGGGGGGCCCACGAG. It specifies CASSPRGAHE. The entire CDR3 protein reads CASSPRGAHEQYF.